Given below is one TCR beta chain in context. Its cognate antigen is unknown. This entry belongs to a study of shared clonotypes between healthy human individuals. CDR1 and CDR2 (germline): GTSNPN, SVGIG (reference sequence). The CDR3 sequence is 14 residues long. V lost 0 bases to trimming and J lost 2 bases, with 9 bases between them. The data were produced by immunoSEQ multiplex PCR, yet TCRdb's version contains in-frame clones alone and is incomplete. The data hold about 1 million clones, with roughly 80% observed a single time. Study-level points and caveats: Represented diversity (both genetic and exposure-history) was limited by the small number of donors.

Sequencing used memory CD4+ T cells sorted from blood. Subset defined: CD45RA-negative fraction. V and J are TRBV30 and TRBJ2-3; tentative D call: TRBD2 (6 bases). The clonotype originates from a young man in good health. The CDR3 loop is CAWSVVAATDTQYF. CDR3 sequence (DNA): TGTGCCTGGAGTGTGGTAGCGGCCACAGATACGCAGTATTTT.